This entry is about one TCR beta chain. What it recognizes is unknown. Each TCR beta cDNA library carried unique molecular identifiers. TCRdb ran MiXCR on the PCR reads and lists one entry per CDR3 protein. The sample has fewer than 600,000 distinct CDR3 sequences; over 35% are singletons. CDR3 length: 12 residues. Looked up from germline, CDR1 is MNHEY and CDR2 is SVGAGI. The V segment lost 11 bases and the J segment 2 bases; nucleotides outside the gene matches: 4. This sample was taken from a study of post-analysis software for immune sequencing data. Study outcomes and limitations: Patients used about 5 TRBV segments, including TRBV5-6, TRBV5-1 and TRBV20-1, more often than controls.

The sequence was collected from a girl aged 10 to 17 with multiple sclerosis. This chain joins TRBV6-5 and TRBJ2-3; TRBD1 aligns across 7 bases. The sample consisted of blood. The CDR3 sequence: CAAQGDTDTQYF. CDR3 nucleotide sequence: TGTGCCGCCCAGGGGGACACAGATACGCAGTATTTT.